Below are 18 T cell receptor beta chains sequenced from a single sample in a study of T cell changes during pregnancy in multiple sclerosis. Repertoires were generated with immunoSEQ multiplex PCR, while TCRdb's copy carries only in-frame clones and drops some. The sample includes about 68,000 clones, approximately 90% seen only once; the top ten take 1.5%. The material sequenced was peripheral blood, taken in the third trimester of pregnancy. The receptors shown here come from a female donor with multiple sclerosis, enrolled in a pregnancy study.

This chain uses TRBV2 with TRBJ1-5; the match to TRBD1 covers 9 bases. Looked up from germline, CDR1 is SNHLY and CDR2 is FYNNEI. CDR3 size: 17 residues. Trimming removed 4 bases from V and 0 bases from J; junction bases left unmatched: 7. The CDR3 here is CASSGQQGAFSNQPQHF. The DNA of the CDR3 is TGTGCCAGCAGTGGCCAACAGGGGGCCTTTAGCAATCAGCCCCAGCATTTT.

The chain couples TRBV5-1 to TRBJ2-1, with D maybe TRBD2 (5 bases). The V end lost 2 bases, the J end lost 5 bases, and 8 bases lay between the germline ends. The CDR3 covers 13 residues. Looked up from germline, CDR1 is SGHRS and CDR2 is YFSETQ. CDR3 bases: TGCGCCAGCAGCTTCGACGGGAACAATGAGCAGTTCTTC. It codes for CASSFDGNNEQFF.

The chain recombines TRBV7-2 with TRBJ1-5, with a tentative D call TRBD1 (5 bases). Trimming removed 5 bases at V and 4 bases at J, with 9 bases between. Germline CDR1 SGHTA, CDR2 FQGNSA. This CDR3 is 13 amino acids long. For the CDR3, the DNA is TGTGCCAGCAGCAGACAGACGAATCAGCCCCAGCATTTT. Translating it yields CASSRQTNQPQHF. The whole variable domain, filled in from reference TRBV7-2 and TRBJ1-5, reads GAGVSQSPSNKVTEKGKDVELRCDPISGHTALYWYRQSLGQGLEFLIYFQGNSAPDKSGLPSDRFSAERTGGSVSTLTIQRTQQEDSAVYLCASSRQTNQPQHFGDGTRLSIL.

The rearrangement uses TRBV18 and TRBJ2-7, with 9 bases aligning to TRBD1. The CDR3 has 14 amino acids. Looked up from germline, CDR1 is KGHSH and CDR2 is LQKENI. For the CDR3, the DNA is TGTGCCAGCTCAAGCGAGCTGACCGGGACAGGGTTCCATGTC. Its protein product is CASSSELTGTGFHV.

The chain uses TRBV25-1 and TRBJ1-4; 8 nucleotides line up with TRBD1. After removal of 7 bases from V and 14 bases from J, the junction contained 6 bases not matched to a gene. CDR3 length: 11 residues. Germline V gene data show CDR1 as MGHDK and CDR2 as SYGVNS. The CDR3: CASTAGQGLFF. The CDR3 coding sequence is TGTGCCAGCACCGCCGGACAGGGTCTGTTTTTT.

The table lists this clone with a count of one. This chain joins TRBV9 and TRBJ2-5, with D maybe TRBD2 (6 bases). Germline loops: CDR1 SGDLS, CDR2 YYNGEE. Trimming took 0 bases from V and 2 from J, leaving 8 bases between them. The CDR3 extends over 14 amino acids. The CDR3 DNA reads as TGTGCCAGCAGCGTAGCGGGGGATCAAGAGACCCAGTACTTC. Translated, it gives CASSVAGDQETQYF.

This chain uses TRBV7-9 with TRBJ2-3; D is perhaps TRBD1 (5 bases). Per the germline V gene, CDR1 is SEHNR and CDR2 is FQNEAQ (reference sequence). The CDR3 is made up of 15 amino acids. V was cut by 5 bases and J by 0 bases, with 12 bases left in between. CDR3 sequence: CASSQRQFSTDTQYF. The CDR3 DNA sequence: TGTGCCAGCAGCCAGAGACAGTTCAGCACAGATACGCAGTATTTT.

The genes are TRBV7-2 and TRBJ2-3; unclear D gene. Germline V lookup: CDR1 SGHTA, CDR2 FQGNSA. V lost 1 base, J lost 8 bases, and 7 bases lay in between. The CDR3 loop spans 12 amino acids. CDR3 DNA sequence: TGTGCCAGCAGCTTAGTCTTCGGTACGCAGTATTTT. This translates into CASSLVFGTQYF. Using reference TRBV7-2 and TRBJ2-3 for the parts outside the CDR3, the full variable domain is GAGVSQSPSNKVTEKGKDVELRCDPISGHTALYWYRQSLGQGLEFLIYFQGNSAPDKSGLPSDRFSAERTGGSVSTLTIQRTQQEDSAVYLCASSLVFGTQYFGPGTRLTVL.

V and J are TRBV27 and TRBJ2-7; 8 bases line up with TRBD2. The CDR3 has 14 residues. Germline V gene sequence: CDR1 MNHEY, CDR2 SMNVEV (reference sequence). V shed 3 bases and J 3 bases; nucleotides not matched to a gene: 4. The CDR3 region has the DNA TGTGCCAGCAGTTTGGGGGGGACTAGCTACGAGCAGTACTTC. It translates to CASSLGGTSYEQYF.

Turning to this clone: A read error may account for a junction end that differs from germline. The chain has TRBV15 and TRBJ2-1; 7 bases match TRBD1. This CDR3 region has 15 residues. Germline loops: CDR1 LNHNV, CDR2 YYDKDF (reference sequence). This CDR3 is CATSRDRDGHNEQFF. CDR3 nucleotides: TGTGCCACCAGCCGAGACAGGGATGGTCACAATGAGCAGTTCTTC. The whole variable domain, filled in from reference TRBV15 and TRBJ2-1, reads DAMVIQNPRYQVTQFGKPVTLSCSQTLNHNVMYWYQQKSSQAPKLLFHYYDKDFNNEADTPDNFQSRRPNTSFCFLDIRSPGLGDTAMYLCATSRDRDGHNEQFFGPGTRLTVL.

This rearrangement joins TRBV5-6 to TRBJ1-1, with D possibly being TRBD1 (6 bases). The CDR3 extends over 18 amino acids. V was trimmed by 4 bases and J by 3 bases, leaving 25 bases between them. The germline V gene encodes CDR1 SGHDT and CDR2 YYEEEE. This CDR3 is CASSGGAGPWKEYTEAFF. The CDR3 coding sequence is TGTGCCAGCAGCGGGGGGGCAGGTCCTTGGAAGGAGTACACTGAAGCTTTCTTT.

The chain combines TRBV5-1 with TRBJ1-4; 7 positions match TRBD1. Unmatched junction bases numbered 4, after V lost 0 bases and J lost 5 bases. Germline values: CDR1 SGHRS, CDR2 YFSETQ. This CDR3 region has 15 residues. DNA for the CDR3: TGCGCCAGCAGCTTGGCCGAGGGGGCGAATGAAAAACTGTTTTTT. Encoded protein: CASSLAEGANEKLFF.

V gene TRBV15 combines with J gene TRBJ2-7, with TRBD2 matching 13 bases. With 3 bases clipped from V and 1 base from J, the junction kept 0 bases outside the gene matches. The CDR3 runs 15 residues. Germline-derived CDR1 and CDR2 are LNHNV and YYDKDF (reference sequence). The CDR3 protein is CATSRGLAGSYEQYF. CDR3 bases: TGTGCCACCAGCAGGGGACTAGCGGGATCCTACGAGCAGTACTTC.

This clone was seen a single time. This chain links TRBV9 with TRBJ2-2; D is possibly TRBD1 (5 bases). CDR1 and CDR2 (germline): SGDLS, YYNGEE. This CDR3 comprises 15 residues. Trimming shortened V by 0 bases and J by 3 bases, and 9 bases separated the two germline ends. CDR3 in amino acids: CASSVGTKDTGELFF. CDR3 bases: TGTGCCAGCAGCGTAGGGACAAAGGACACCGGGGAGCTGTTTTTT.

V is TRBV18 and J is TRBJ2-2, with 11 bases aligning to TRBD1. The J segment lost 15 bases and the V segment lost 2 bases, leaving 8 bases of the junction unmatched. Germline V lookup: CDR1 KGHSH, CDR2 LQKENI. The CDR3 sequence is 14 residues long. CDR3 nucleotide sequence: TGTGCCAGCTCACCAGGACAGGGGGCAGGTTCGGTGTTTTTT. Translated, it gives CASSPGQGAGSVFF.

J is TRBJ1-1 and V is TRBV7-9, with D unclear. The CDR3 consists of 15 residues. V was trimmed by 5 bases and J by 3 bases, leaving 16 bases between them. Germline lookup yields CDR1 SEHNR and CDR2 FQNEAQ (reference sequence). The CDR3 loop reads CASSPLAGPHTEAFF. As DNA, the CDR3 is TGTGCCAGCAGCCCCCTCGCAGGCCCTCACACTGAAGCTTTCTTT.

This clone was counted a single time. V usage is TRBV11-2 and J usage is TRBJ2-5, with TRBD2 identical over 10 bases. With V trimmed by 5 bases and J by 2 bases, 14 bases remained unmatched. Germline V lookup: CDR1 SGHAT, CDR2 FQNNGV. This CDR3 region has 18 residues. The chain's CDR3 is CASSPRTSGVNVQETQYF. The CDR3 region has the DNA TGTGCCAGCAGCCCCCGGACTAGCGGTGTAAATGTACAAGAGACCCAGTACTTC.

This clone was detected only once. V is TRBV4-3 and J is TRBJ1-1; 12 bases line up with TRBD1. In germline, CDR1 is LGHNA, CDR2 YSLEER. Trimming took 3 bases from V and 11 from J; bases not matched to a gene: 7. The CDR3 is 14 amino acids. The CDR3 nucleotides are TGCGCCAGCAGCCACGGGACAGGGGGCGGGCAGGCTTTCTTT. Translation gives CASSHGTGGGQAFF.